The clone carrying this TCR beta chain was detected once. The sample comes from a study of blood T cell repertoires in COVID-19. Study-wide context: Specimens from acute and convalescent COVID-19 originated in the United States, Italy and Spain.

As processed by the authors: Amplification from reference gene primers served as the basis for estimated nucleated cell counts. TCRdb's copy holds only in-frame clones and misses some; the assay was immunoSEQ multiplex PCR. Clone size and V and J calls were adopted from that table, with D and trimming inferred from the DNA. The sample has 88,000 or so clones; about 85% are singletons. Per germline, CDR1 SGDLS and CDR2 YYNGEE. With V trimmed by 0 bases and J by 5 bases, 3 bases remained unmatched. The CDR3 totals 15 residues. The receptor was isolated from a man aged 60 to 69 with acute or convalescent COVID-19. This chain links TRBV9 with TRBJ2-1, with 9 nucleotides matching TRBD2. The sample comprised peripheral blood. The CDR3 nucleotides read TGTGCCAGCAGCGTAGGTAGCGGGGGAAACAATGAGCAGTTCTTC. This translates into CASSVGSGGNNEQFF.